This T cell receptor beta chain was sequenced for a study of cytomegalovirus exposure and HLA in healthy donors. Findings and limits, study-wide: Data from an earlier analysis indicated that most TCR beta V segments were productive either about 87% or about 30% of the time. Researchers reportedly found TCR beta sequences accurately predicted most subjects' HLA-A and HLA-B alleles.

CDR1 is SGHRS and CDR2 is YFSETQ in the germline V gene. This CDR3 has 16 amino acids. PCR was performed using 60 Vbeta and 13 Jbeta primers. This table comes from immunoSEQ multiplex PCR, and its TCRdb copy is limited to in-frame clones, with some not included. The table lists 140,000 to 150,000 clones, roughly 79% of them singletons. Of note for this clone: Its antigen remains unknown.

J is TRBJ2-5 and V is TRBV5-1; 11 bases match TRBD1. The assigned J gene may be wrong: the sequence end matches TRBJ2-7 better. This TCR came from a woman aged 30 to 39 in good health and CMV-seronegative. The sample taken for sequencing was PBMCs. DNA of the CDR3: TGCGCCAGCAGCTTGGCCGGACAGGGGGCTGTCTACGAGCAGTACTTC. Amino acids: CASSLAGQGAVYEQYF.